This T cell receptor (beta chain) is drawn from a study of blood T cell repertoires in COVID-19. Authors' processing steps: The assay estimated nucleated cells by amplifying reference gene primers. TCRdb's table, derived via immunoSEQ multiplex PCR, lists solely in-frame clones and lacks some. That table gives V, J and clone size, and the DNA gave D and trimming. The sample has some 270,000 clones, roughly 84% seen once. It was during active infection that Seattle patients were enrolled and then longitudinally followed. Germline V gene lookup returns CDR1 PRHDT and CDR2 FYEKMQ (reference sequence). Trimming pared 3 bases from V and 4 bases from J, leaving 12 bases between. The CDR3 loop spans 14 amino acids.

The sequence was collected from a person between 70 and 80 years old with COVID-19, enrolled during active disease. The J gene is TRBJ1-2, the V gene TRBV13; TRBD1 is a possible D gene (6 bases). The sample taken for sequencing was peripheral blood. The CDR3 nucleotides are TGTGCCAGCAGCTTCCTACAGGGTTTCTATGGCTACACCTTC. It specifies CASSFLQGFYGYTF.